This is a list of T cell receptor beta chains from one sample in a study of PD-1 blockade in classical Hodgkin lymphoma. Measured with immunoSEQ multiplex PCR; TCRdb has only the in-frame clones, and not every one. The sample carries under 60,000 clones, around 86% recorded once. This specimen was peripheral blood mononuclear cells (PBMCs), taken before the fourth cycle of nivolumab. The receptors derive from a human donor with classical Hodgkin lymphoma. Each CDR3 is given with its conserved first and last residue. Each record gives: J gene, D gene, V gene, clone size, CDR3 protein, CDR3 DNA. The D gene is left open where the match is weak. Rows give clone size only sometimes, using once, few, many, or a class for an expanded clone.

j_gene: TRBJ2-1; d_gene: TRBD1; v_gene: TRBV9; abundance: NA; CDR3aa: CASSVEGALYNEQFF; CDR3nt: TGTGCCAGCAGCGTAGAGGGGGCCTTATACAATGAGCAGTTCTTC
j_gene: TRBJ1-6; d_gene: TRBD1; v_gene: TRBV6-6; abundance: NA; CDR3aa: CASTRRQGLDNSPLHF; CDR3nt: TGTGCCAGCACCAGACGACAGGGGCTGGATAATTCACCCCTCCACTTT
j_gene: TRBJ2-7; d_gene: TRBD1; v_gene: TRBV27; abundance: NA; CDR3aa: CASKLRQGVPYEQYF; CDR3nt: TGTGCCAGCAAGCTTAGGCAGGGGGTGCCCTACGAGCAGTACTTC
j_gene: TRBJ1-2; d_gene: NA; v_gene: TRBV5-8; abundance: few; CDR3aa: CASSRGGALNYGYTF; CDR3nt: TGTGCCAGCAGCCGGGGCGGGGCCCTTAACTATGGCTACACCTTC
j_gene: TRBJ2-3; d_gene: TRBD2; v_gene: TRBV29-1; abundance: once; CDR3aa: CSGEGEAGGDTQYF; CDR3nt: TGCAGCGGCGAGGGGGAGGCGGGGGGAGATACGCAGTATTTT
j_gene: TRBJ2-3; d_gene: NA; v_gene: TRBV7-3; abundance: NA; CDR3aa: CASSPLARGDTQYF; CDR3nt: TGTGCCAGCAGCCCACTAGCGAGGGGGGATACGCAGTATTTT
j_gene: TRBJ2-7; d_gene: NA; v_gene: TRBV7-8; abundance: once; CDR3aa: CASSPNRGGYEQYF; CDR3nt: TGTGCCAGCAGCCCCAACAGGGGGGGCTACGAGCAGTACTTC
j_gene: TRBJ2-7; d_gene: TRBD2; v_gene: TRBV27; abundance: NA; CDR3aa: CASSSGLGNYEQYF; CDR3nt: TGTGCCAGCAGTTCGGGACTAGGGAACTACGAGCAGTACTTC
j_gene: TRBJ2-3; d_gene: NA; v_gene: TRBV7-6; abundance: NA; CDR3aa: CASSSRQTTDTQYF; CDR3nt: TGTGCCAGCAGCTCTCGACAGACCACAGATACGCAGTATTTT
j_gene: TRBJ2-2; d_gene: NA; v_gene: TRBV5-6; abundance: NA; CDR3aa: CASSLGLYTGELFF; CDR3nt: TGTGCCAGCAGCTTGGGGCTATACACCGGGGAGCTGTTTTTT
j_gene: TRBJ1-3; d_gene: NA; v_gene: TRBV19; abundance: NA; CDR3aa: CASSSHPGTGNTIYF; CDR3nt: TGTGCCAGTTCTTCCCACCCAGGCACTGGAAACACCATATATTTT
j_gene: TRBJ1-1; d_gene: NA; v_gene: TRBV12-2; abundance: NA; CDR3aa: CASRSDGASTEAFF; CDR3nt: TGTGCAAGTCGCTCGGACGGAGCCTCCACTGAAGCTTTCTTT
j_gene: TRBJ2-1; d_gene: NA; v_gene: TRBV11-2; abundance: NA; CDR3aa: CASSLLGGWGSYNEQFF; CDR3nt: TGTGCCAGCAGCTTATTAGGGGGGTGGGGCTCCTACAATGAGCAGTTCTTC
j_gene: TRBJ2-3; d_gene: TRBD1; v_gene: TRBV5-1; abundance: NA; CDR3aa: CASSLAGTGSTDTQYF; CDR3nt: TGCGCCAGCAGCTTGGCGGGGACAGGGAGCACAGATACGCAGTATTTT
j_gene: TRBJ2-1; d_gene: NA; v_gene: TRBV6-5; abundance: NA; CDR3aa: CASSGGVRHEQFF; CDR3nt: TGTGCCAGCAGTGGCGGGGTTAGGCATGAGCAGTTCTTC
j_gene: TRBJ2-3; d_gene: NA; v_gene: TRBV2; abundance: NA; CDR3aa: CASRAGTSPADTQYF; CDR3nt: TGTGCCAGCAGAGCCGGGACCAGCCCGGCAGATACGCAGTATTTT
j_gene: TRBJ2-5; d_gene: NA; v_gene: TRBV2; abundance: NA; CDR3aa: CASRKYQETQYF; CDR3nt: TGTGCCAGCAGAAAATATCAGGAGACCCAGTACTTC
j_gene: TRBJ2-7; d_gene: TRBD1; v_gene: TRBV18; abundance: NA; CDR3aa: CASSPLGTGLNEQYF; CDR3nt: TGTGCCAGCTCTCCCCTCGGGACAGGGTTGAACGAGCAGTACTTC
j_gene: TRBJ1-2; d_gene: NA; v_gene: TRBV28; abundance: NA; CDR3aa: CASTPPGVYGYTF; CDR3nt: TGTGCCAGCACACCGCCGGGGGTCTATGGCTACACCTTC
j_gene: TRBJ2-5; d_gene: NA; v_gene: TRBV5-5; abundance: NA; CDR3aa: CASSLRRGKETQYF; CDR3nt: TGTGCCAGCAGCTTGCGTCGGGGCAAAGAGACCCAGTACTTC
j_gene: TRBJ2-7; d_gene: NA; v_gene: TRBV10-3; abundance: NA; CDR3aa: CAIRPQGTTYEQYF; CDR3nt: TGTGCCATCAGGCCCCAGGGAACAACCTACGAGCAGTACTTC
j_gene: TRBJ1-5; d_gene: NA; v_gene: TRBV2; abundance: medium-sized; CDR3aa: CASGSTDDLSNQPQHF; CDR3nt: TGTGCCAGCGGAAGTACGGACGACCTTTCCAATCAGCCCCAGCATTTT
j_gene: TRBJ1-1; d_gene: NA; v_gene: TRBV28; abundance: NA; CDR3aa: CATTGGGNTEAFF; CDR3nt: TGTGCCACCACGGGAGGGGGGAACACTGAAGCTTTCTTT
j_gene: TRBJ2-1; d_gene: TRBD1; v_gene: TRBV2; abundance: NA; CDR3aa: CASTGQAFYEQFF; CDR3nt: TGTGCCAGCACTGGACAGGCGTTTTATGAGCAGTTCTTC
j_gene: TRBJ2-2; d_gene: NA; v_gene: TRBV29-1; abundance: once; CDR3aa: CSVRGSLHGELFF; CDR3nt: TGCAGCGTCAGAGGGTCTCTACACGGGGAGCTGTTTTTT
j_gene: TRBJ2-5; d_gene: NA; v_gene: TRBV23-1; abundance: NA; CDR3aa: CASSQAVVTGKETQYF; CDR3nt: TGCGCCAGCAGTCAGGCCGTCGTAACGGGCAAAGAGACCCAGTACTTC
j_gene: TRBJ2-3; d_gene: NA; v_gene: TRBV27; abundance: NA; CDR3aa: CASSHSPRGTDTQYF; CDR3nt: TGTGCCAGCAGTCACTCCCCCAGAGGCACAGATACGCAGTATTTT
j_gene: TRBJ1-2; d_gene: NA; v_gene: TRBV9; abundance: NA; CDR3aa: CASSEGSYGYTF; CDR3nt: TGTGCCAGCTCCGAGGGGTCCTATGGCTACACCTTC
j_gene: TRBJ1-4; d_gene: NA; v_gene: TRBV7-9; abundance: NA; CDR3aa: CASSRLGEKLFF; CDR3nt: TGTGCCAGCAGCCGCCTGGGTGAAAAACTGTTTTTT
j_gene: TRBJ2-7; d_gene: NA; v_gene: TRBV5-1; abundance: NA; CDR3aa: CASSLYGGYEQYF; CDR3nt: TGCGCCAGCAGCTTGTACGGTGGATACGAGCAGTACTTC
j_gene: TRBJ1-5; d_gene: NA; v_gene: TRBV28; abundance: once; CDR3aa: CASSLRGRQPQHF; CDR3nt: TGTGCCAGCAGTTTGCGGGGTAGGCAGCCCCAGCATTTT
j_gene: TRBJ2-3; d_gene: TRBD2; v_gene: TRBV7-2; abundance: NA; CDR3aa: CASSRMSSSGSSTDTQYF; CDR3nt: TGTGCCAGCAGCCGAATGAGCTCTAGCGGTTCTAGCACAGATACGCAGTATTTT
j_gene: TRBJ2-5; d_gene: NA; v_gene: TRBV7-9; abundance: NA; CDR3aa: CASSFRSAQETQYF; CDR3nt: TGTGCCAGCAGCTTTAGGTCAGCCCAAGAGACCCAGTACTTC
j_gene: TRBJ2-5; d_gene: NA; v_gene: TRBV19; abundance: NA; CDR3aa: CASRGPGGNQETQYF; CDR3nt: TGTGCCAGTAGGGGACCTGGTGGTAACCAAGAGACCCAGTACTTC